One and the same sample provided the 2 T cell receptor beta chains below, sequenced in a study of identical twins. TCRdb fed the 5' RACE reads into MiXCR, producing one record per CDR3 protein. The table includes about 690,000 distinct CDR3 sequences, roughly 6% detected once. The sample consisted of naive T cells sorted from blood. These receptors originate from a man between 18 and 29 years old in good health.

The J gene is TRBJ2-1, the V gene TRBV9, with D possibly matching TRBD1 (5 bases). Trimming pared 0 bases from V and 5 bases from J, leaving 12 bases between. The CDR3 loop spans 15 amino acids. Per germline, CDR1 SGDLS and CDR2 YYNGEE. This CDR3 is CASSVATAFHNEQFF. CDR3 DNA sequence: TGTGCCAGCAGCGTAGCGACAGCGTTCCACAATGAGCAGTTCTTC.

This clonotype showed up many times. The chain carries TRBV5-1 and TRBJ2-5; maybe TRBD1 (5 bases). Germline values: CDR1 SGHRS, CDR2 YFSETQ. There are 12 residues in the CDR3. V dropped 2 bases and J dropped 5 bases, with 7 bases sitting between them. Written as DNA, the CDR3 is TGCGCCAGCAGCTTAAACAGGGAGACCCAGTACTTC. This translates into CASSLNRETQYF.